A selection of T cell receptor beta chains follows, all from one sample in a study of response to subunit inactivated influenza vaccine. TCRdb reanalysed the RT-PCR reads using MiXCR and keeps one entry per CDR3 protein. The repertoire holds fewer than 700,000 distinct CDR3 sequences, with 13% as singletons. The specimen comprised PBMCs from blood, sampled roughly 6 weeks after vaccination. The source is a middle-aged man who received an inactivated influenza vaccine. CDR3s include the opening cysteine and the closing phenylalanine or tryptophan. The order of the fields is J gene, V gene, D gene, clone size, CDR3 protein, CDR3 DNA. A D gene is named only where the DNA matches it firmly. Part of the rows lack a size; the others show once, few, many or a class for expanded clones.

>TRBJ2-5|TRBV6-5|.|.
CASSYNFAETQYF
TGTGCCAGCAGTTACAACTTCGCGGAGACCCAGTACTTC
>TRBJ1-2|TRBV5-1|.|.
CASRPPGAGDGYTF
TGCGCCAGCAGGCCACCAGGGGCTGGTGATGGCTACACCTTC
>TRBJ2-7|TRBV10-3|TRBD1|.
CAIRGPGQGPSYEQYF
TGTGCCATCAGGGGACCGGGACAGGGGCCCTCCTACGAGCAGTACTTC
>TRBJ2-7|TRBV15|TRBD1|few
CATSRGGTGASEQYF
TGTGCCACCAGCAGAGGAGGGACAGGGGCTAGCGAGCAGTACTTC
>TRBJ2-1|TRBV11-2|.|few
CASSLVAGADANEQFF
TGTGCCAGCAGCTTAGTTGCGGGGGCGGACGCGAATGAGCAGTTCTTC
>TRBJ2-6|TRBV4-3|.|.
CASSQVYQNGANVLTF
TGCGCCAGCAGCCAAGTGTACCAGAACGGGGCCAACGTCCTGACTTTC
>TRBJ2-5|TRBV15|.|few
CATSPRVQIQETQYF
TGTGCCACCAGCCCGAGAGTACAGATCCAAGAGACCCAGTACTTC
>TRBJ2-3|TRBV5-1|TRBD2|.
CASSRAGGGTDTQYF
TGCGCCAGCAGCCGCGCCGGGGGGGGAACAGATACGCAGTATTTT
>TRBJ2-1|TRBV5-5|.|.
CASSSDLTVSSYNEQFF
TGTGCCAGCAGTTCCGACCTGACAGTGAGCTCCTACAATGAGCAGTTCTTC
>TRBJ1-1|TRBV7-2|TRBD1|.
CASSFQTGGGTEAFF
TGTGCCAGCAGCTTCCAGACAGGGGGTGGCACTGAAGCTTTCTTT
>TRBJ2-3|TRBV7-2|.|.
CASSFSFSTSTDTQYF
TGTGCCAGCAGCTTTTCGTTTAGCACTAGCACAGATACGCAGTATTTT
>TRBJ2-2|TRBV7-2|.|few
CASSLVGGSNTGELFF
TGTGCCAGCAGCTTAGTGGGGGGATCGAACACCGGGGAGCTGTTTTTT
>TRBJ1-2|TRBV6-5|.|many
CASSYRGLNYGYTF
TGTGCCAGCAGTTACCGGGGACTGAACTATGGCTACACCTTC
>TRBJ2-3|TRBV29-1|.|many
CSVEASGSTDTQYF
TGCAGCGTTGAAGCCAGCGGGAGCACAGATACGCAGTATTTT
>TRBJ1-3|TRBV4-3|.|few
CASSQEYMGLENTIYF
TGCGCCAGCAGCCAAGAGTACATGGGGCTGGAAAACACCATATATTTT
>TRBJ2-7|TRBV10-1|TRBD1|.
CASSRTGGHEQYF
TGCGCCAGCTCCAGGACAGGGGGTCACGAGCAGTACTTC
>TRBJ2-3|TRBV28|.|many
CASSLAASALADTQYF
TGTGCCAGCAGTTTAGCGGCCTCAGCCCTAGCAGATACGCAGTATTTT
>TRBJ1-2|TRBV12-3/TRBV12-4|TRBD1|few
CASSLGGTGKDYGYTF
TGTGCCAGCAGTTTAGGGGGGACAGGGAAAGACTATGGCTACACCTTC
>TRBJ2-3|TRBV6-2/TRBV6-3|.|.
CASNDGRVSDTQYF
TGTGCCAGCAACGACGGGAGAGTATCAGATACGCAGTATTTT
>TRBJ2-2|TRBV10-3|TRBD1|few
CAIGTGGDGELFF
TGTGCCATTGGGACAGGGGGCGACGGGGAGCTGTTTTTT
>TRBJ2-6|TRBV10-3|.|few
CAISGRANSGANVLTF
TGTGCCATCTCCGGAAGGGCAAACTCTGGGGCCAACGTCCTGACTTTC
>TRBJ2-1|TRBV5-1|TRBD1|.
CASSLDPRGNEQFF
TGCGCCAGCAGCTTGGACCCCAGGGGGAATGAGCAGTTCTTC
>TRBJ2-5|TRBV29-1|.|many
CSVEDRLQYQETQYF
TGCAGCGTTGAAGATCGGTTACAGTACCAAGAGACCCAGTACTTC
>TRBJ2-7|TRBV7-2|.|.
CASSAPQGPSYEQYF
TGTGCCAGCAGCGCCCCACAAGGCCCTTCCTACGAGCAGTACTTC
>TRBJ2-5|TRBV28|.|few
CASRGTGVSETQYF
TGTGCCAGCAGGGGGACCGGGGTATCGGAGACCCAGTACTTC
>TRBJ2-1|TRBV29-1|TRBD2|few
CSVGGTSAYNEQFF
TGCAGCGTTGGCGGGACTAGTGCTTACAATGAGCAGTTCTTC
>TRBJ2-6|TRBV18|.|.
CASSRESTSGANVLTF
TGTGCCAGCTCAAGGGAGTCAACCTCTGGGGCCAACGTCCTGACTTTC
>TRBJ2-5|TRBV13|.|.
CASSLGPRGLQETQYF
TGTGCCAGCAGCTTAGGACCGAGAGGGCTTCAAGAGACCCAGTACTTC
>TRBJ2-5|TRBV7-2|TRBD2|few
CASSPSGGAETQYF
TGTGCCAGCAGCCCGAGCGGGGGGGCGGAGACCCAGTACTTC
>TRBJ2-7|TRBV3-1|.|.
CATSPGSSSTYEQYF
TGTGCCACCAGCCCGGGGTCTTCCTCTACCTACGAGCAGTACTTC
>TRBJ2-7|TRBV6-2/TRBV6-3|.|many
CASSFNPISRIAYEQYF
TGTGCCAGCAGTTTCAACCCAATTTCCAGGATCGCCTACGAGCAGTACTTC
>TRBJ1-1|TRBV5-1|.|few
CASSLGLAGNTEAFF
TGCGCCAGCAGCTTGGGGTTGGCAGGGAACACTGAAGCTTTCTTT
>TRBJ2-1|TRBV4-1|.|few
CASSHELAIVSYNEQFF
TGCGCCAGCAGCCATGAGCTAGCGATCGTTTCCTACAATGAGCAGTTCTTC
>TRBJ2-3|TRBV7-2|.|.
CASSLAQTITSFDTQYF
TGTGCCAGCAGCTTAGCGCAGACCATTACTAGTTTTGATACGCAGTATTTT
>TRBJ2-1|TRBV6-2/TRBV6-3|TRBD2|.
CASSRFSGAFGEQFF
TGTGCCAGCAGTCGCTTTAGCGGGGCTTTCGGTGAGCAGTTCTTC
>TRBJ2-2|TRBV28|.|few
CASSSHQGTGELFF
TGTGCCAGCAGTTCACATCAGGGAACCGGGGAGCTGTTTTTT
>TRBJ1-2|TRBV4-3|.|.
CASSQDSAHNYGYTF
TGCGCCAGCAGCCAAGATTCGGCACACAACTATGGCTACACCTTC
>TRBJ2-1|TRBV7-2|TRBD2|.
CASSRTSGSLSYNEQFF
TGTGCCAGCAGTCGGACTAGCGGGAGTCTGTCCTACAATGAGCAGTTCTTC
>TRBJ2-1|TRBV20-1|TRBD1|.
CSARRDRGSNEQFF
TGCAGTGCTAGGAGGGACAGGGGGTCCAATGAGCAGTTCTTC
>TRBJ1-2|TRBV28|.|few
CASSSPLSYGGDNYGYTF
TGTGCCAGCAGTTCCCCTTTAAGTTATGGGGGAGATAACTATGGCTACACCTTC
>TRBJ2-7|TRBV4-1|.|.
CASSQFNLPPYEQYF
TGCGCCAGCAGCCAATTTAATCTTCCCCCCTACGAGCAGTACTTC
>TRBJ2-1|TRBV7-2|TRBD2|.
CASSQSGGRGYNEQFF
TGTGCCAGCAGCCAATCGGGCGGGAGGGGGTACAATGAGCAGTTCTTC
>TRBJ2-7|TRBV20-1|TRBD1|few
CSSTGVGEQYF
TGCAGCTCGACAGGGGTGGGGGAGCAGTACTTC
>TRBJ1-1|TRBV12-3/TRBV12-4|.|.
CASSLRGGVTEAFF
TGTGCCAGCAGCCTGCGAGGAGGGGTCACTGAAGCTTTCTTT
>TRBJ2-7|TRBV7-3|.|.
CASSLIEDRRVRDEQYF
TGTGCCAGCAGCTTAATAGAGGATCGGAGAGTTCGAGACGAGCAGTACTTC
>TRBJ1-2|TRBV20-1|.|few
CSAPSEGRIGYTF
TGCAGTGCTCCCTCGGAGGGCAGGATTGGCTACACCTTC
>TRBJ2-7|TRBV4-1|.|.
CASSQGLDEQYF
TGCGCCAGCAGCCAAGGACTCGACGAGCAGTACTTC
>TRBJ1-2|TRBV20-1|TRBD1|.
CSARDSRLPHYGYTF
TGCAGTGCTCGGGACAGCCGTCTCCCACATTATGGCTACACCTTC
>TRBJ1-2|TRBV29-1|TRBD1|few
CSVTDRVNGYTF
TGCAGCGTTACGGACAGGGTTAATGGCTACACCTTC
>TRBJ2-4|TRBV12-3/TRBV12-4|TRBD1|.
CASSSGQGIQYF
TGTGCCAGCAGTTCCGGACAGGGCATTCAGTACTTC
>TRBJ2-1|TRBV2|.|once
CASSERGFYNEQFF
TGTGCCAGCAGTGAAAGGGGGTTCTACAATGAGCAGTTCTTC
>TRBJ2-1|TRBV4-3|.|.
CASSQALQGNNEQFF
TGCGCCAGCAGCCAAGCACTACAGGGAAACAATGAGCAGTTCTTC
>TRBJ2-5|TRBV5-1|.|few
CASSFSPGQQETQYF
TGCGCCAGCAGCTTTTCCCCCGGACAGCAAGAGACCCAGTACTTC
>TRBJ2-1|TRBV29-1|TRBD2|few
CSVRLAAHNEQFF
TGCAGCGTTCGACTAGCGGCACACAATGAGCAGTTCTTC
>TRBJ2-2|TRBV19|.|few
CASSFDRPNTGELFF
TGTGCCAGTAGCTTTGACAGGCCGAACACCGGGGAGCTGTTTTTT